Shown below are 17 T cell receptor beta chains from a single sample sequenced in a study of blood T cell repertoires in COVID-19. Using immunoSEQ multiplex PCR, the repertoire was profiled, and TCRdb retains in-frame clones only, with some absent. The sample has 250,000 to 300,000 clones, about 89% seen once. Input material: peripheral blood. The receptors derive from a woman between 35 and 50 years old who had recovered from COVID-19.

The chain carries TRBV7-8 and TRBJ2-1, with TRBD1 identical over 9 bases. Germline loops: CDR1 SGHVS, CDR2 FQNEAQ. The J segment lost 7 bases and the V segment lost 5 bases, leaving 6 bases of the junction unmatched. The CDR3 sequence is 14 residues long. The CDR3 protein is CASSARTGENEQFF. As DNA, the CDR3 is TGTGCCAGCAGCGCCCGGACAGGGGAAAATGAGCAGTTCTTC.

CDR3 sequence reads: CASSLVTGGETQYF. DNA for the CDR3: TGTGCCAGCAGCTTAGTTACGGGGGGAGAGACCCAGTACTTC. V and J are TRBV7-2 and TRBJ2-5; the match to TRBD2 covers 7 bases. V lost 1 base to trimming and J lost 4 bases; unmatched junction nucleotides: 3. CDR3 length: 14 amino acids. Germline assignment: CDR1 SGHTA and CDR2 FQGNSA.

The genes are TRBV27 and TRBJ1-2; 9 bases line up with TRBD1. In germline, CDR1 is MNHEY, CDR2 SMNVEV (reference sequence). This CDR3 comprises 18 residues. Trimming took 6 bases from V and 4 from J; bases not matched to a gene: 18. The CDR3 sequence: CASREGTGRPRRRYGYTF. The CDR3 region has the DNA TGTGCCAGCAGAGAAGGGACAGGGAGACCCCGAAGACGCTATGGCTACACCTTC.

The CDR3 loop reads CASSLSTGRQPQHF. The CDR3 DNA is TGTGCCAGTAGTCTTTCGACAGGGAGGCAGCCCCAGCATTTT. The V gene is TRBV19, the J gene TRBJ1-5; the match to TRBD1 covers 7 bases. Germline lookup yields CDR1 LNHDA and CDR2 SQIVND (reference sequence). V lost 5 bases, J lost 7 bases, and 8 bases stayed unmatched. This CDR3 is built from 14 residues.

This chain connects TRBV29-1 to TRBJ2-7; D is possibly TRBD1 (6 bases). CDR1 and CDR2 (germline): SQVTM, ANQGSEA. The CDR3 has 12 amino acids. Trimming cost V 7 bases and J 3 bases, with 13 bases left between them. The CDR3 here is CSGRGQNYEQYF. Here the CDR3 DNA reads TGCAGCGGCAGGGGCCAAAACTACGAGCAGTACTTC.

The CDR3 DNA sequence: TGTGCCAGCAGTAGGGACTCGTACACTGAAGCTTTCTTT. Translated: CASSRDSYTEAFF. The chain links TRBV6-5 to TRBJ1-1; possibly TRBD1 for D (5 bases). The CDR3 spans 13 residues. V was shortened by 5 bases and J by 3 bases, with 10 bases between the two germline ends. Germline assignment: CDR1 MNHEY and CDR2 SVGAGI.

V and J are TRBV13 and TRBJ2-3; no clear D. Germline CDR1 and CDR2: PRHDT and FYEKMQ (reference sequence). There are 14 residues in the CDR3. Trimming stripped 2 bases from V and 2 bases from J, with 8 bases between. CDR3 residues: CASSLRVVTDTQYF. In DNA, the CDR3 is TGTGCCAGCAGCTTAAGAGTCGTCACAGATACGCAGTATTTT.

The chain couples TRBV24-1 to TRBJ2-1, with 11 bases matching TRBD2. In germline, CDR1 is KGHDR, CDR2 SFDVKD. Germline trimming cut 7 bases from V and 8 bases from J; bases unmatched to any gene: 12. The CDR3 extends over 16 amino acids. CDR3 DNA: TGTGCCACCAGCGCGGTTCTAGCGGGGGGAAGGGATGAGCAGTTCTTC. It yields the protein CATSAVLAGGRDEQFF.

V and J are TRBV5-8 and TRBJ2-5; perhaps TRBD2 as D (7 bases). Germline V gene lookup returns CDR1 SGHTS and CDR2 YDEGEE. This CDR3 region has 14 residues. V was clipped by 3 bases and J by 4 bases, with 13 bases between them. CDR3 region: CASSSPRGRETQYF. The CDR3 region has the DNA TGTGCCAGCAGCTCCCCGCGGGGGCGAGAGACCCAGTACTTC.

The chain recombines TRBV9 with TRBJ1-2, with D tentatively TRBD1 (6 bases). V lost 0 bases, J lost 2 bases, and 11 bases lay in between. The CDR3 runs to 15 residues. The germline V gene encodes CDR1 SGDLS and CDR2 YYNGEE. The CDR3, as DNA: TGTGCCAGCAGCGTAGGACCCGGGACAAACTATGGCTACACCTTC. Protein: CASSVGPGTNYGYTF.

This clone was detected once. The rearrangement links TRBV4-1 to TRBJ2-3; 11 bases fit TRBD2. The germline V gene encodes CDR1 MGHRA and CDR2 YSYEKL. Trimming removed 3 bases from V and 3 bases from J; junction bases left unmatched: 14. This CDR3 contains 19 residues. The CDR3 region has the DNA TGCGCCAGCAGCCAGGGTCCCCCCTCGACTAGCGGGGTGACAGATACGCAGTATTTT. It codes for CASSQGPPSTSGVTDTQYF.

The J gene is TRBJ2-3, the V gene TRBV7-2, with 14 bases aligning to TRBD2. The CDR3 totals 16 residues. The V gene end was trimmed by 5 bases and the J gene end by 5 bases; junction bases not matched to a gene: 6. The V gene's germline CDR1 is SGHTA and CDR2 FQGNSA. Here the CDR3 reads CASSPTSGGAKDTQYF. The CDR3 nucleotides read TGTGCCAGCAGCCCGACTAGCGGGGGGGCGAAAGATACGCAGTATTTT.

The chain carries TRBV9 and TRBJ2-3, with 8 positions matching TRBD2. V shed 0 bases and J 5 bases; nucleotides not matched to a gene: 2. The CDR3 runs 14 residues. Germline values: CDR1 SGDLS, CDR2 YYNGEE. For the CDR3, the DNA is TGTGCCAGCAGCGTAGCGGGGGGGCAAGATACGCAGTATTTT. Translating it yields CASSVAGGQDTQYF. Drawing the rest from reference TRBV9 and TRBJ2-3, the complete variable domain is DSGVTQTPKHLITATGQRVTLRCSPRSGDLSVYWYQQSLDQGLQFLIQYYNGEERAKGNILERFSAQQFPDLHSELNLSSLELGDSALYFCASSVAGGQDTQYFGPGTRLTVL.

This chain links TRBV7-2 with TRBJ1-1; a possible D gene is TRBD1 (6 bases). CDR3 size: 13 residues. From germline, CDR1 is SGHTA and CDR2 FQGNSA. Trimming took off 5 bases at V and 10 bases at J, with 17 bases between the two ends. The CDR3 spells CASSTLTGLGAFF. CDR3 bases: TGTGCCAGCAGCACCTTAACAGGGCTGGGAGCTTTCTTT.

This chain joins TRBV5-1 and TRBJ2-7; D gene uncertain. Trimming left V 2 bases short and J 2 bases short, with 8 bases between. The V gene's germline CDR1 is SGHRS and CDR2 YFSETQ. The CDR3 runs to 13 residues. CDR3 DNA: TGCGCCAGCAGCTTTTCAGTAACCTACGAGCAGTACTTC. Translating gives CASSFSVTYEQYF. Supplemented by reference TRBV5-1 and TRBJ2-7, the full variable domain reads KAGVTQTPRYLIKTRGQQVTLSCSPISGHRSVSWYQQTPGQGLQFLFEYFSETQRNKGNFPGRFSGRQFSNSRSEMNVSTLELGDSALYLCASSFSVTYEQYFGPGTRLTVT.

The V call is TRBV6-5, the J call TRBJ1-1, with D unresolved. CDR1 and CDR2 from the germline V gene are MNHEY and SVGAGI. V was clipped by 7 bases and J by 4 bases, with 13 bases between them. This CDR3 is 13 amino acids long. DNA of the CDR3: TGTGCCAGCATGATCTCAGCGCTCACTGAAGCTTTCTTT. It translates to CASMISALTEAFF.

The V gene is TRBV6-5, the J gene TRBJ2-1; 9 nucleotides line up with TRBD1. The CDR3 has 14 amino acids. Trimming at V came to 6 bases and at J to 8 bases, leaving 8 bases not matched to a gene. Germline CDR1 MNHEY, CDR2 SVGAGI. This CDR3 reads CASRGGQGRDEQFF. In DNA form, the CDR3 reads TGTGCCAGCAGGGGAGGACAGGGGAGGGATGAGCAGTTCTTC.